The clone carrying this T cell receptor (beta chain) turned up a few times. Its antigen remains unidentified. TCRdb keeps only in-frame clones here, not all; method: immunoSEQ multiplex PCR. The table records 2.5 million or so clones, more than 80% of them present only once. The sample is drawn from a study of shared clonotypes between healthy human individuals. Study conclusions and caveats: Non-shared clonotypes displayed generation probabilities falling below those of clonotypes present in all four donors.

The source material was naive CD4+ T cells sorted from blood. Subset reported: CD45RA+ positively selected. This receptor was taken from a man between 18 and 35 years old in good health.

The CDR3 DNA is TGTGCCAGTAGGCTGGTTGGGGGACAGCCCCAGCATTTT. This translates into CASRLVGGQPQHF. V usage is TRBV19 and J usage is TRBJ1-5; perhaps TRBD1 as D (5 bases). The CDR3 consists of 13 residues. Trimming took off 6 bases at V and 7 bases at J, with 13 bases between the two ends. CDR1 and CDR2 (germline): LNHDA, SQIVND (reference sequence).